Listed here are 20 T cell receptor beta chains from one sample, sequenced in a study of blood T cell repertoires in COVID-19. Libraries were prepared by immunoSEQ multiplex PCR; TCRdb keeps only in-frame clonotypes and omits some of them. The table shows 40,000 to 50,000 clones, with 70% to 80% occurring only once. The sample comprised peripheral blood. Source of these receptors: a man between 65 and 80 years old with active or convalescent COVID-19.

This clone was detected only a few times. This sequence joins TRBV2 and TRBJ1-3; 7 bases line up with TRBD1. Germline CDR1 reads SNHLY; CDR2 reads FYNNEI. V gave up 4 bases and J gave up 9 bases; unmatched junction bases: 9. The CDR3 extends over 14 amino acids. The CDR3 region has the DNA TGTGCCAGCAGTGTTCAGGGGGGAAGGGGCACCATATATTTT. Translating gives CASSVQGGRGTIYF.

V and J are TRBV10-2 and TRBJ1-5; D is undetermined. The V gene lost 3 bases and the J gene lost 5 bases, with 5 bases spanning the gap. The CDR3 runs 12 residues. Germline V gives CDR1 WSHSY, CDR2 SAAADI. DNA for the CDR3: TGCGCCAGCAGTGACCCGGATCAGCCCCAGCATTTT. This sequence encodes CASSDPDQPQHF.

The CDR3 loop reads CASGANQPQHF. CDR3 DNA sequence: TGCGCCAGCGGGGCTAATCAGCCCCAGCATTTT. This chain links TRBV10-2 with TRBJ1-5, with D maybe TRBD1 (5 bases). Germline V gene data show CDR1 as WSHSY and CDR2 as SAAADI. The CDR3 is made up of 11 amino acids. With 8 bases removed from V and 4 bases from J, the gap between germline ends came to 6 bases.

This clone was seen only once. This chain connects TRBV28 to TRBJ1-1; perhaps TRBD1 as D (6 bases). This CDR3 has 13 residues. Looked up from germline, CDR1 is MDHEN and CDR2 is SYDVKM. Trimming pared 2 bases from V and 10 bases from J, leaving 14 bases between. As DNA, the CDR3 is TGTGCCAGCAGTTTAAGGGGGGGATTTAGAGCTTTCTTT. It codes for CASSLRGGFRAFF.

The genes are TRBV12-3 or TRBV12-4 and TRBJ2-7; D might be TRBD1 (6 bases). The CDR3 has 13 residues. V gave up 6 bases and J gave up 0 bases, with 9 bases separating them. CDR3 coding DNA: TGTGCCAGCAGGGGACACTCCTCCTACGAGCAGTACTTC. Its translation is CASRGHSSYEQYF.

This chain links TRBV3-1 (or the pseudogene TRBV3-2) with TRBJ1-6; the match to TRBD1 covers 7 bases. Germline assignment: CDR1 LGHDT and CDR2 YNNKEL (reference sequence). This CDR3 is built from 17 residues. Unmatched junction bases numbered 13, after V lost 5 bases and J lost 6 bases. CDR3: CASSSTGGGAGNSPLHF. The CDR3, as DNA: TGTGCCAGCAGCTCCACGGGAGGGGGCGCAGGTAATTCACCCCTCCACTTT.

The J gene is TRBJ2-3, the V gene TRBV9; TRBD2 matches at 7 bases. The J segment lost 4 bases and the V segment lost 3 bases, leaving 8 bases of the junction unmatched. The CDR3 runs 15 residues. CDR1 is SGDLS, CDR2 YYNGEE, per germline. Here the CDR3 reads CASSERAGFADTQYF. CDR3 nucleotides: TGTGCCAGCAGCGAAAGAGCGGGGTTCGCAGATACGCAGTATTTT. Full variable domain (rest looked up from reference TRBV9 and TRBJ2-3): DSGVTQTPKHLITATGQRVTLRCSPRSGDLSVYWYQQSLDQGLQFLIQYYNGEERAKGNILERFSAQQFPDLHSELNLSSLELGDSALYFCASSERAGFADTQYFGPGTRLTVL.

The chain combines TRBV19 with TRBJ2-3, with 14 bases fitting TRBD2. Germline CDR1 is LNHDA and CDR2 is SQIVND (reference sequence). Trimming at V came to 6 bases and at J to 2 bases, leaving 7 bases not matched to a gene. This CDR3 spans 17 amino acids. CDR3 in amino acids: CASRSRTSGGHTDTQYF. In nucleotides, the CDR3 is TGTGCCAGTAGATCTAGGACTAGCGGGGGGCACACAGATACGCAGTATTTT.

CDR3 sequence (DNA): TGTGCCAGCAGTAGGGACAGGTCTTATTCACCCCTCCACTTT. Translated, it gives CASSRDRSYSPLHF. The rearrangement joins TRBV28 to TRBJ1-6, with TRBD1 matching 8 bases. J gave up 8 bases and V 5 bases, and 5 bases lay outside the gene matches. The V gene's germline CDR1 is MDHEN and CDR2 SYDVKM. CDR3 length equals 14 residues. The full variable domain, rest sourced from reference TRBV28 and TRBJ1-6, is DVKVTQSSRYLVKRTGEKVFLECVQDMDHENMFWYRQDPGLGLRLIYFSYDVKMKEKGDIPEGYSVSREKKERFSLILESASTNQTSMYLCASSRDRSYSPLHFGNGTRLTVT.

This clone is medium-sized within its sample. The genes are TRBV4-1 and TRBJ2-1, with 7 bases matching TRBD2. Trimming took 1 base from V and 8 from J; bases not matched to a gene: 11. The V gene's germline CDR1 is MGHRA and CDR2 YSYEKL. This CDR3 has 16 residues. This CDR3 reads CASSQARTSLQDEQFF. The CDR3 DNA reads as TGCGCCAGCAGCCAAGCCCGGACTAGTCTGCAGGATGAGCAGTTCTTC.

DNA of the CDR3: TGTGCTAGTGCCCTGGGGGGTCAGAATTCACCCCTCCACTTT. This sequence encodes CASALGGQNSPLHF. The chain recombines TRBV12-5 with TRBJ1-6; D possibly corresponds to TRBD1 (5 bases). The V end lost 7 bases, the J end lost 7 bases, and 14 bases lay between the germline ends. CDR1 LGHNT and CDR2 FRNRAP come from the germline V gene. CDR3 length equals 14 residues.

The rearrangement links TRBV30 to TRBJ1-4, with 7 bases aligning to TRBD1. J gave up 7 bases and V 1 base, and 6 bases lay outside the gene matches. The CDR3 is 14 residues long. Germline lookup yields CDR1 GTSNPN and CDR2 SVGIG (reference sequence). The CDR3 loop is CAWSGAGGSEKLFF. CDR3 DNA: TGTGCCTGGAGTGGGGCAGGGGGTAGTGAAAAACTGTTTTTT.

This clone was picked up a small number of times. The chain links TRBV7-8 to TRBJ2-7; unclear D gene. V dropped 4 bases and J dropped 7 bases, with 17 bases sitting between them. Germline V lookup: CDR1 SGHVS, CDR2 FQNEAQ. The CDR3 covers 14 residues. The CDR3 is CASSSPVRVSEQYF. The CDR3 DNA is TGTGCCAGCAGCTCACCGGTACGTGTAAGTGAGCAGTACTTC.

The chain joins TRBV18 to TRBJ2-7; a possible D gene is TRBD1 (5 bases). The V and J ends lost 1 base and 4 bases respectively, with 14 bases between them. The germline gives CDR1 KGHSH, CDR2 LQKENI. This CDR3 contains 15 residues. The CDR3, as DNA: TGTGCCAGCTCACCACAGGGGCTTTCGTCTTACGAGCAGTACTTC. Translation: CASSPQGLSSYEQYF. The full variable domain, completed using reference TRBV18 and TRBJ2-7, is NAGVMQNPRHLVRRRGQEARLRCSPMKGHSHVYWYRQLPEEGLKFMVYLQKENIIDESGMPKERFSAEFPKEGPSILRIQQVVRGDSAAYFCASSPQGLSSYEQYFGPGTRLTVT.

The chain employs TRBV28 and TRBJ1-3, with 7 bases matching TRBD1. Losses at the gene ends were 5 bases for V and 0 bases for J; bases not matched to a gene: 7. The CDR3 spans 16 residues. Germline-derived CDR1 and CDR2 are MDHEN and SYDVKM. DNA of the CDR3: TGTGCCAGCAGTCCTGACAGGGATTACTCTGGAAACACCATATATTTT. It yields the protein CASSPDRDYSGNTIYF.

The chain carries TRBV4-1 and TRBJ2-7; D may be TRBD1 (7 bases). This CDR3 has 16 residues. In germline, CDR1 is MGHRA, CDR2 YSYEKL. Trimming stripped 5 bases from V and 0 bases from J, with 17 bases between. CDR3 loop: CASSYPARGVSYEQYF. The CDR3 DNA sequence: TGCGCCAGCAGCTATCCCGCCAGGGGGGTCTCCTACGAGCAGTACTTC.

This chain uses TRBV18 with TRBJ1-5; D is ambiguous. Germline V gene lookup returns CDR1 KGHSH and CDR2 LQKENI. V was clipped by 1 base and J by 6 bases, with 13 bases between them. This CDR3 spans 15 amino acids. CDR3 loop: CASSPQGGEGQPQHF. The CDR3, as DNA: TGTGCCAGCTCACCACAAGGAGGCGAAGGTCAGCCCCAGCATTTT.

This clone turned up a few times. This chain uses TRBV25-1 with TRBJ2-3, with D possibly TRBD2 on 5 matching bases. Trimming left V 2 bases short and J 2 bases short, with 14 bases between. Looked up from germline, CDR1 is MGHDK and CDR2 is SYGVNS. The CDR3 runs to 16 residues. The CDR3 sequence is CASSEAFGDYTDTQYF. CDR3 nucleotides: TGTGCCAGCAGTGAAGCATTCGGGGATTACACAGATACGCAGTATTTT.

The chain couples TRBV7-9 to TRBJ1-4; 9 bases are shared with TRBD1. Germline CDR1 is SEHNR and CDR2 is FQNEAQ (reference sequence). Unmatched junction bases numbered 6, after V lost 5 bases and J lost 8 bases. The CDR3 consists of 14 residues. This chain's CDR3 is CASSPRQGGEKLFF. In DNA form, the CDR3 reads TGTGCCAGCAGCCCGCGACAGGGGGGAGAAAAACTGTTTTTT. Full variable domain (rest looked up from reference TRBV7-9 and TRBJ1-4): DTGVSQNPRHKITKRGQNVTFRCDPISEHNRLYWYRQTLGQGPEFLTYFQNEAQLEKSRLLSDRFSAERPKGSFSTLEIQRTEQGDSAMYLCASSPRQGGEKLFFGSGTQLSVL.

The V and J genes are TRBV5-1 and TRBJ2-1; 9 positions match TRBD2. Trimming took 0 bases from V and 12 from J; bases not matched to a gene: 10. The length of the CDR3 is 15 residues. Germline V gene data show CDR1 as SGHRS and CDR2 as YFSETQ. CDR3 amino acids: CASSLDLAGWLGQFF. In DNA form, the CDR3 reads TGCGCCAGCAGCTTGGATCTAGCGGGGTGGCTGGGGCAGTTCTTC.